Listed here are 21 T cell receptor beta chains from one sample, sequenced in a study of siplizumab effects on memory and regulatory T cells. Assay used: immunoSEQ multiplex PCR; TCRdb lists only in-frame clones, some missing. The repertoire consists of about 62,000 clones, with 65% to 80% occurring once and the leading ten covering about 0.4%. The sample consisted of memory CD4+ T cells sorted from blood. These receptors were taken from a human donor in good health.

The chain employs TRBV18 and TRBJ1-3; tentatively, D is TRBD1 (6 bases). Germline-derived CDR1 and CDR2 are KGHSH and LQKENI. This CDR3 has 17 residues. V lost 1 base and J 0 bases, leaving 13 bases between the germline ends. The DNA for the CDR3 is TGTGCCAGCTCACCACGGCAGGGGCAAGACTCTGGAAACACCATATATTTT. Translation: CASSPRQGQDSGNTIYF.

The rearrangement links TRBV7-2 to TRBJ2-3; 8 positions agree with TRBD1. From germline, CDR1 is SGHTA and CDR2 FQGNSA. J was trimmed by 4 bases and V by 1 base; bases with no gene match: 4. This CDR3 region has 15 residues. The CDR3 nucleotides read TGTGCCAGCAGCTTAGAAGGACAGGGCGCAGATACGCAGTATTTT. As protein: CASSLEGQGADTQYF.

This chain uses TRBV10-3 with TRBJ2-3; TRBD1 matches at 8 bases. V shed 5 bases, J shed 6 bases, and the junction held 13 bases outside the gene matches. The germline CDR1 and CDR2 sequences are ENHRY and SYGVKD. The CDR3 loop spans 16 amino acids. Here the CDR3 reads CAISSGQGPSGDTQYF. CDR3 nucleotide sequence: TGTGCCATCAGTAGTGGACAGGGCCCCTCCGGGGATACGCAGTATTTT.

The chain uses TRBV5-1 and TRBJ2-5; 8 bases line up with TRBD1. CDR3 size: 14 residues. The junction had 8 bases not matched to a gene; V was cut back by 5 bases and J by 5 bases. The germline CDR1 and CDR2 sequences are SGHRS and YFSETQ. The CDR3 coding sequence is TGCGCCAGCAGAGATGCACAGGGGGGTGAGACCCAGTACTTC. It specifies CASRDAQGGETQYF.

V and J are TRBV7-9 and TRBJ2-7, with D perhaps being TRBD1 or TRBD2 (5 bases each). Trimming removed 5 bases at V and 3 bases at J, with 17 bases between. This CDR3 contains 15 residues. CDR1 and CDR2 from the germline V gene are SEHNR and FQNEAQ (reference sequence). CDR3 coding DNA: TGTGCCAGCAGCCCCGGGTACGGGGCGAACTACGAGCAGTACTTC. It encodes CASSPGYGANYEQYF.

In this sample, this clone turned up a few times. The CDR3 nucleotides are TGTGCCATCAGTGAGGCTAGTGGATACACCGATACGCAGTATTTT. Residues: CAISEASGYTDTQYF. The chain links TRBV10-3 to TRBJ2-3; D call uncertain. Trimming took 2 bases from V and 6 from J, leaving 15 bases between them. Germline CDR1 reads ENHRY; CDR2 reads SYGVKD. The CDR3 has 15 amino acids.

CDR3 residues: CASSYSADGSTEAFF. In nucleotides, the CDR3 is TGTGCCAGCAGTTACTCCGCCGACGGGAGCACTGAAGCTTTCTTT. The rearrangement links TRBV6-5 to TRBJ1-1; D is uncertain. The V gene's germline CDR1 is MNHEY and CDR2 SVGAGI. Trimming stripped 0 bases from V and 4 bases from J, with 12 bases between. The CDR3 sequence is 15 residues long.

This clone has more than one count but fewer than ten. The chain uses TRBV18 and TRBJ2-3, with 7 bases that match TRBD1. The CDR3 is made up of 15 amino acids. J lost 0 bases, V lost 4 bases, and 4 bases had no gene match. The V gene's germline CDR1 is KGHSH and CDR2 LQKENI. The CDR3 nucleotides read TGTGCCAGCTCACTACCGGGACAGAGCACAGATACGCAGTATTTT. Translation gives CASSLPGQSTDTQYF.

The rearrangement joins TRBV19 to TRBJ2-2; D is ambiguous. V was cut by 4 bases and J by 7 bases, with 13 bases left in between. This CDR3 is built from 14 residues. Looked up from germline, CDR1 is LNHDA and CDR2 is SQIVND (reference sequence). The CDR3 sequence: CASSKGRIGGELFF. The DNA of the CDR3 is TGTGCCAGTAGTAAGGGCAGGATCGGCGGGGAGCTGTTTTTT.

This clone was found a few times. The chain recombines TRBV10-2 with TRBJ1-6, with D possibly being TRBD1 (5 bases). V lost 0 bases to trimming and J lost 6 bases, with 12 bases between them. The V gene's germline CDR1 is WSHSY and CDR2 SAAADI. This CDR3 has 16 amino acids. This CDR3 reads CASSESNPGSNSPLHF. CDR3 bases: TGCGCCAGCAGTGAGTCGAACCCAGGGAGTAATTCACCCCTCCACTTT.

J is TRBJ2-3 and V is TRBV14, with 9 bases fitting TRBD1. Germline CDR1 reads SGHDN; CDR2 reads FVKESK. This CDR3 comprises 15 residues. Trimming cost V 4 bases and J 6 bases; bases outside gene matches: 8. Here the CDR3 DNA reads TGTGCCAGCAGCCTTGGGACAGGGAGCAGCGATACGCAGTATTTT. This sequence encodes CASSLGTGSSDTQYF.

V is TRBV2 and J is TRBJ1-4; no reliable D call. Trimming shortened V by 8 bases and J by 16 bases, and 20 bases separated the two germline ends. CDR1 is SNHLY and CDR2 is FYNNEI in the germline V gene. The CDR3 consists of 12 residues. The CDR3: CASGGSLMSEFF. CDR3 bases: TGTGCCAGCGGTGGCAGCCTCATGAGTGAGTTTTTT.

The chain combines TRBV9 with TRBJ2-3; D ambiguous. The CDR3 contains 11 residues. With 0 bases removed from V and 5 bases from J, the gap between germline ends came to 1 base. In germline, CDR1 is SGDLS, CDR2 YYNGEE. The CDR3: CASSVGDTQYF. The CDR3 region has the DNA TGTGCCAGCAGCGTAGGAGATACGCAGTATTTT.

V gene TRBV30 combines with J gene TRBJ1-5; no firm D call. Trimming took 1 base from V and 2 from J, leaving 6 bases between them. CDR3 length equals 13 residues. Looked up from germline, CDR1 is GTSNPN and CDR2 is SVGIG (reference sequence). The DNA for the CDR3 is TGTGCCTGGAGTGCGAAAGGCAATCAGCCCCAGCATTTT. It is translated as CAWSAKGNQPQHF.

V and J are TRBV15 and TRBJ2-1, with D perhaps TRBD1 (6 bases). Germline CDR1 and CDR2: LNHNV and YYDKDF (reference sequence). With 3 bases removed from V and 1 base from J, the gap between germline ends came to 16 bases. The CDR3 has 17 residues. CDR3 sequence: CATSSLGTPGSYNEQFF. For the CDR3, the DNA is TGTGCCACCAGCAGTCTCGGGACACCGGGTTCCTACAATGAGCAGTTCTTC.

CDR3 residues: CAIKWTGGRAGELFF. The CDR3 DNA is TGTGCCATCAAATGGACAGGGGGTAGGGCCGGGGAGCTGTTTTTT. This chain links TRBV10-3 with TRBJ2-2; 10 bases agree with TRBD1. Trimming cost V 7 bases and J 6 bases; bases outside gene matches: 8. The CDR3 sequence is 15 residues long. Per germline, CDR1 ENHRY and CDR2 SYGVKD.

This clone was seen a few times. This rearrangement joins TRBV6-6 to TRBJ2-7; TRBD2 aligns across 7 bases. Germline CDR1 and CDR2: MNHNY and SVGAGI (reference sequence). The V and J ends lost 2 bases and 6 bases, in that order; junction bases with no gene match: 4. CDR3 length: 13 amino acids. The CDR3 nucleotides are TGTGCCAGCAGTTACATACCGGGGGGCGAGCAGTACTTC. Protein product: CASSYIPGGEQYF.

Concerning this clone: One junction end does not reproduce the germline sequence, and a read error may be involved. The chain uses TRBV5-1 and TRBJ2-2; perhaps TRBD2 as D (6 bases). Germline V gene lookup returns CDR1 SGHRS and CDR2 YFSETQ. The CDR3 sequence is 13 residues long. The CDR3 DNA sequence: TGCGCCAGCTCAGGGCCGAACACCGGGGGGCTGTTTTTT. As protein: CASSGPNTGGLFF.

V usage is TRBV27 and J usage is TRBJ2-6; 7 bases match TRBD1. The CDR3 is 19 amino acids. In germline, CDR1 is MNHEY, CDR2 SMNVEV (reference sequence). Unmatched junction bases numbered 11, after V lost 3 bases and J lost 0 bases. The chain's CDR3 is CASSLRAGTVLSGANVLTF. The CDR3 region has the DNA TGTGCCAGCAGTTTGAGGGCCGGGACAGTCCTCTCTGGGGCCAACGTCCTGACTTTC.

This chain connects TRBV28 to TRBJ2-3; 7 bases map to TRBD2. The V and J ends lost 4 bases and 4 bases, in that order; junction bases with no gene match: 8. The germline gives CDR1 MDHEN, CDR2 SYDVKM. The CDR3 sequence is 15 residues long. This CDR3 reads CASSSTSVGPDTQYF. The CDR3 nucleotides read TGTGCCAGCAGTTCTACTAGCGTTGGACCAGATACGCAGTATTTT.

The chain links TRBV28 to TRBJ1-6, with D uncertain. This CDR3 has 13 amino acids. Germline lookup yields CDR1 MDHEN and CDR2 SYDVKM. Trimming shortened V by 7 bases and J by 2 bases, and 6 bases separated the two germline ends. CDR3 sequence (DNA): TGTGCCAGCACGGCTGCCTATAATTCACCCCTCCACTTT. It translates to CASTAAYNSPLHF.